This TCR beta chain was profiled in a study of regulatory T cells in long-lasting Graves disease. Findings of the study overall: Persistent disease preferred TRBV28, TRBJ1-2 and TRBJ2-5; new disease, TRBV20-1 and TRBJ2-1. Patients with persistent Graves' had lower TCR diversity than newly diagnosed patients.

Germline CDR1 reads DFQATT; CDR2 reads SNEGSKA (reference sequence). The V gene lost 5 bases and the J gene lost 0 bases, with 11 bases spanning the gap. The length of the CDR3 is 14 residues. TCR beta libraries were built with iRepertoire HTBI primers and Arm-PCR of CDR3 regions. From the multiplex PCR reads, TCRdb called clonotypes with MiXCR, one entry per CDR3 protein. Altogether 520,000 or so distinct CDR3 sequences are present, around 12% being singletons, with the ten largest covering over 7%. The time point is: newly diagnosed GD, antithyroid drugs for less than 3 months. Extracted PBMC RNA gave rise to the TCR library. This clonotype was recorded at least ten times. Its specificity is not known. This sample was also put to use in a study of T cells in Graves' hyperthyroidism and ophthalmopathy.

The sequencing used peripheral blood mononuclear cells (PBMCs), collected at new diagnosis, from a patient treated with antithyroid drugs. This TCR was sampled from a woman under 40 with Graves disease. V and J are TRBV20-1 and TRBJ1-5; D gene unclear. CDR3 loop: CSARTRDSNQPQHF. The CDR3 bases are TGCAGTGCTCGGACGCGAGATAGCAATCAGCCCCAGCATTTT.